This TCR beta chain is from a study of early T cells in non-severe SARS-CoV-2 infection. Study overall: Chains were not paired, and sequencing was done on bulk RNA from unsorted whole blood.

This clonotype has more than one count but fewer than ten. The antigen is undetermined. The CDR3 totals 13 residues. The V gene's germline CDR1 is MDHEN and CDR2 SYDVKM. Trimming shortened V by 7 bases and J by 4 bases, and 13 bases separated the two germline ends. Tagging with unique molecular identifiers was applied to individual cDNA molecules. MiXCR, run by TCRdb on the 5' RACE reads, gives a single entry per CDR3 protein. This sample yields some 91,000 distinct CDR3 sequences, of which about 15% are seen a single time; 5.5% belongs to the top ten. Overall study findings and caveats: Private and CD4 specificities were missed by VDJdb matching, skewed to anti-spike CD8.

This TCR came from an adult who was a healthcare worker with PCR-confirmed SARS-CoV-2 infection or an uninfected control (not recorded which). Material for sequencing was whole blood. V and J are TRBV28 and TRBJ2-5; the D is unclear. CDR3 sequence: CASTSLGRETQYF. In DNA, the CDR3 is TGTGCCAGCACCTCGTTAGGGCGAGAGACCCAGTACTTC.